A selection of T cell receptor beta chains follows, all from one sample in a study of T cell responses to AZD1222 COVID-19 vaccine. Generated by immunoSEQ multiplex PCR, the TCRdb table keeps only in-frame clones and is missing some. The sample holds about 130,000 clones, 80% to 95% seen once. This sample comprised peripheral blood, obtained on day 0 of MenACWY control vaccination. These receptors came from an adult in good health. The CDR3 runs from the conserved cysteine through the conserved F or W. A D gene is named only where the DNA matches it firmly. For some rows the clone size is stated as once, few or many, or as a class when expanded; others skip it.

size: NA; D: TRBD2; J: TRBJ2-7; V: TRBV3-1/TRBV3-2; DNA: TGTGCCAGCAGCCCCCTGACTGCGCGGGGGGCGGGCGAGCAGTACTTC; CDR3: CASSPLTARGAGEQYF
size: NA; D: TRBD2; J: TRBJ2-1; V: TRBV18; DNA: TGTGCCAGCTCACCAGTGACTAGCGGGAGTAATGAGCAGTTCTTC; CDR3: CASSPVTSGSNEQFF
size: NA; D: TRBD2; J: TRBJ2-1; V: TRBV7-3; DNA: TGTGCCAGCAGCTTAAAGTTGGGGGGACTAGCTTACAATGAGCAGTTCTTC; CDR3: CASSLKLGGLAYNEQFF
size: NA; D: NA; J: TRBJ2-5; V: TRBV7-8; DNA: TGTGCCAGCAGCCCAGGCAGGGCGGGGGCCGGAGAGACCCAGTACTTC; CDR3: CASSPGRAGAGETQYF
size: NA; D: TRBD1; J: TRBJ1-1; V: TRBV19; DNA: TGTGCCAGTAGTGCTCCGGGACAGGGGGCTCGGAACACTGAAGCTTTCTTT; CDR3: CASSAPGQGARNTEAFF
size: NA; D: TRBD1; J: TRBJ1-2; V: TRBV29-1; DNA: TGCCAAGCAGGGGGCAACTATGGCTACACCTTC; CDR3: CQAGGNYGYTF
size: NA; D: NA; J: TRBJ1-1; V: TRBV25-1; DNA: TGTGCCAGCAGTGTCCGGGGGGGGGCCGTCACCACTGAAGCTTTCTTT; CDR3: CASSVRGGAVTTEAFF
size: NA; D: NA; J: TRBJ1-5; V: TRBV19; DNA: TGTGCCAGTAGTATAGGGCGGTGGGGGGACAGCAATCAGCCCCAGCATTTT; CDR3: CASSIGRWGDSNQPQHF
size: NA; D: NA; J: TRBJ2-3; V: TRBV18; DNA: TGTGCCAGCTCACCAGGCAGAGCTAAACTATCAGATACGCAGTATTTT; CDR3: CASSPGRAKLSDTQYF
size: NA; D: NA; J: TRBJ2-6; V: TRBV20-1; DNA: TGCAGTGCTAGTGCCGTAGGCTCTGGGGCCAACGTCCTGACTTTC; CDR3: CSASAVGSGANVLTF
size: once; D: TRBD2; J: TRBJ2-5; V: TRBV3-1/TRBV3-2; DNA: TGTGCCAGCAGCCAGGGTCCGGGACTAGCCCAAGAGACCCAGTACTTC; CDR3: CASSQGPGLAQETQYF
size: NA; D: TRBD1; J: TRBJ2-5; V: TRBV5-6; DNA: TGTGCCAGCAGCTTGGATACAGGGGCGGTGGGAGAGACCCAGTACTTC; CDR3: CASSLDTGAVGETQYF
size: NA; D: TRBD2; J: TRBJ2-3; V: TRBV4-2; DNA: TGTGCCAGCAGCCATGTCCTAGCGGGAGGTTTGGGAGATACGCAGTATTTT; CDR3: CASSHVLAGGLGDTQYF
size: NA; D: NA; J: TRBJ2-7; V: TRBV5-1; DNA: TGCGCCAGCAGCTTGGGTGACAGCCTCTCCTACGAGCAGTACTTC; CDR3: CASSLGDSLSYEQYF
size: NA; D: NA; J: TRBJ2-1; V: TRBV11-2; DNA: TGTGCCAGCAGCTTAGATGAACTCACGAGCTCCTACAATGAGCAGTTCTTC; CDR3: CASSLDELTSSYNEQFF
size: NA; D: NA; J: TRBJ1-4; V: TRBV2; DNA: TGTGCCAGCAGTGAACGGGCGAAACTGTTTTTT; CDR3: CASSERAKLFF
size: NA; D: TRBD1; J: TRBJ1-2; V: TRBV7-2; DNA: TGTGCCAGCAGCCTTGACAGGGGTATTGGCTACACCTTC; CDR3: CASSLDRGIGYTF
size: NA; D: NA; J: TRBJ1-2; V: TRBV12-3/TRBV12-4; DNA: TGTGCCAGCAGTCTCACAGCTAACTATGGCTACACCTTC; CDR3: CASSLTANYGYTF
size: NA; D: NA; J: TRBJ1-4; V: TRBV6-6; DNA: TGTGCCAGCAGTCCAGACGGTCCCAATCTTTGGAATGAAAAACTGTTTTTT; CDR3: CASSPDGPNLWNEKLFF
size: once; D: NA; J: TRBJ2-4; V: TRBV18; DNA: TGTGCCAGCTCTCAGGACGGACAGCTAGCCAAAAACATTCAGTACTTC; CDR3: CASSQDGQLAKNIQYF
size: NA; D: TRBD1; J: TRBJ2-5; V: TRBV2; DNA: TGTGCCAGCAGGGGACAGGCTCAAGAGACCCAGTACTTC; CDR3: CASRGQAQETQYF
size: NA; D: NA; J: TRBJ1-1; V: TRBV19; DNA: TGTGCCAGTAGTAAAGGACAGAAAATGAACACTGAAGCTTTCTTT; CDR3: CASSKGQKMNTEAFF
size: NA; D: NA; J: TRBJ1-5; V: TRBV21-1; DNA: TGTGCCAGCAGCCCGACAGTCTCCGGGCCCCAGCATTTT; CDR3: CASSPTVSGPQHF
size: NA; D: NA; J: TRBJ2-1; V: TRBV2; DNA: TGTGCCAGCAGGCGGGGCGGAAACAATGAGCAGTTCTTC; CDR3: CASRRGGNNEQFF
size: NA; D: NA; J: TRBJ2-7; V: TRBV9; DNA: TGTGCCAGCAGCGTAGATCCCTTGGGATACGAGCAGTACTTC; CDR3: CASSVDPLGYEQYF